A single sample is the source of the 12 T cell receptor beta chains below, sequenced in a study of T cells after posttransplantation cyclophosphamide. Generated by immunoSEQ multiplex PCR, the TCRdb table keeps only in-frame clones and is missing some. Altogether approximately 10,000 clones were found in the sample, and no singletons occur. Busulfan-fludarabine conditioning, marrow transplant, and cyclophosphamide on days +3 and +4 were administered. Sample: PBMCs, taken roughly 350 days after allogeneic stem cell transplant with posttransplant cyclophosphamide. The source of these receptors is a male patient aged 45-60 years who received an allogeneic stem cell transplant from a related donor and was CMV-positive. The T cells may partly be graft donor cells.

This clone was recorded at least ten times. The rearrangement joins TRBV5-1 to TRBJ1-2; 8 nucleotides align to TRBD1. CDR3 length equals 17 residues. V was clipped by 6 bases and J by 0 bases; unmatched bases: 13. Germline-derived CDR1 and CDR2 are SGHRS and YFSETQ. The CDR3 sequence: CASTRDEAGGANYGYTF. Here the CDR3 DNA reads TGCGCCAGCACCCGAGATGAGGCAGGGGGCGCTAACTATGGCTACACCTTC.

This clone occurred many times. The V gene is TRBV12-5, the J gene TRBJ2-7, with 11 bases lining up with TRBD2. This CDR3 is built from 18 residues. Trimming at V came to 1 base and at J to 0 bases, leaving 8 bases not matched to a gene. CDR1 is LGHNT, CDR2 FRNRAP, per germline. In DNA form, the CDR3 reads TGTGCTAGTGGTTTGGCAGGACTAGCGGGCCAAAGCTCCTACGAGCAGTACTTC. Translating it yields CASGLAGLAGQSSYEQYF.

This clone was counted between two and nine times. With only one base between it and a far larger clone, this is likely a read error. This sample includes further DNA sequences coding for the same CDR3. The rearrangement links TRBV5-6 to TRBJ1-1, with TRBD1 as a possible D gene (5 bases). The CDR3 extends over 15 amino acids. V dropped 3 bases and J dropped 1 base, with 13 bases sitting between them. From germline, CDR1 is SGHDT and CDR2 YYEEEE. As DNA, the CDR3 is TGTGCCAGCAGCTGGGCGGGGCGGCCGAACACTGAAGCTTTCTTT. Translating it yields CASSWAGRPNTEAFF. Based on the CDR3 plus reference TRBV5-6 and TRBJ1-1, the full variable domain is DAGVTQSPTHLIKTRGQQVTLRCSPKSGHDTVSWYQQALGQGPQFIFQYYEEEERQRGNFPDRFSGHQFPNYSSELNVNALLLGDSALYLCASSWAGRPNTEAFFGQGTRLTVV.

This clone appeared many times. The junction differs from germline at one of its ends, possibly a read error. The rearrangement joins TRBV18 to TRBJ1-1; D is unclear. The germline V gene encodes CDR1 KGHSH and CDR2 LQKENI. This CDR3 is built from 12 residues. The CDR3 reads CASSPSNSEAFF. Written as DNA, the CDR3 is TGTGCCAGCTCACCCTCTAACAGTGAAGCTTTCTTT.

This clone was found many times. The gene calls are TRBV7-6 and TRBJ2-1; possibly TRBD1 for D (5 bases). Trimming took 2 bases from V and 3 from J, leaving 8 bases between them. The germline V gene encodes CDR1 SGHVS and CDR2 FNYEAQ. CDR3 length equals 14 residues. CDR3: CASSLPGHYNEQFF. The CDR3 nucleotides read TGTGCCAGCAGCTTACCAGGACACTACAATGAGCAGTTCTTC.

This clone was seen at least ten times. The V gene is TRBV18, the J gene TRBJ2-7; a weak D match, TRBD1 (7 bases). The CDR3 is made up of 15 amino acids. Germline V gene data show CDR1 as KGHSH and CDR2 as LQKENI. V shed 0 bases and J shed 4 bases, with 13 bases lying between them. This CDR3 is CASSPPNRGGYEQYF. DNA of the CDR3: TGTGCCAGCTCACCACCGAACAGGGGAGGTTACGAGCAGTACTTC.

This clone was detected many times. The rearrangement links TRBV7-8 to TRBJ2-3, with 8 bases identical to TRBD1. Per germline, CDR1 SGHVS and CDR2 FQNEAQ. The CDR3 contains 16 residues. Trimming at V came to 5 bases and at J to 5 bases, leaving 12 bases not matched to a gene. CDR3 loop: CASSNRQGRAKDTQYF. The CDR3 DNA is TGTGCCAGCAGCAACCGACAGGGGCGCGCGAAAGATACGCAGTATTTT.

V and J are TRBV9 and TRBJ2-7; 10 bases align to TRBD1. V lost 0 bases and J lost 2; bases outside the gene matches: 5. CDR3 length: 16 residues. CDR1 is SGDLS and CDR2 is YYNGEE in the germline V gene. In DNA, the CDR3 is TGTGCCAGCAGCGTAGGGTCAGGACAGGGGGCCTACGAGCAGTACTTC. It specifies CASSVGSGQGAYEQYF.

Relative to its sample, this clone is medium-sized. V gene TRBV27 combines with J gene TRBJ2-1; 10 nucleotides line up with TRBD2. Germline lookup yields CDR1 MNHEY and CDR2 SMNVEV (reference sequence). After removal of 7 bases from V and 1 base from J, the junction contained 4 bases not matched to a gene. The length of the CDR3 is 15 residues. CDR3 coding DNA: TGTGCCAGCACAGCGGGGGGGGTATCCTACAATGAGCAGTTCTTC. Amino acid sequence: CASTAGGVSYNEQFF.

In this sample, this clone turned up many times. CDR3 nucleotides: TGCGCCAGCAGCCCGCGGGACGGATCCTACGAGCAGTACTTC. Translated, it gives CASSPRDGSYEQYF. J is TRBJ2-7 and V is TRBV4-3; tentatively, D is TRBD2 (6 bases). V was pared by 4 bases and J by 1 base, with 11 bases between. The CDR3 is made up of 14 amino acids. Germline values: CDR1 LGHNA, CDR2 YSLEER.

This clone was observed many times. The chain has TRBV7-9 and TRBJ2-7; a possible D gene is TRBD2 (6 bases). CDR1 is SEHNR, CDR2 FQNEAQ, per germline (reference sequence). The CDR3 covers 13 residues. The germline V and J ends were trimmed by 5 bases and 5 bases, with 13 bases remaining between them. CDR3 bases: TGTGCCAGCAGCACCCGGGGGTACGACGAGCAGTACTTC. Amino acids: CASSTRGYDEQYF.

This clone was found many times. The gene calls are TRBV7-9 and TRBJ2-2, with D possibly matching TRBD1 (5 bases). There are 14 residues in the CDR3. Trimming took 4 bases from V and 1 from J, leaving 7 bases between them. CDR1 SEHNR and CDR2 FQNEAQ come from the germline V gene (reference sequence). CDR3 in DNA: TGTGCCAGCAGCTCCCAGGGGAACACCGGGGAGCTGTTTTTT. Encoded protein: CASSSQGNTGELFF. The full variable domain, its missing parts supplied by reference TRBV7-9 and TRBJ2-2, is DTGVSQNPRHKITKRGQNVTFRCDPISEHNRLYWYRQTLGQGPEFLTYFQNEAQLEKSRLLSDRFSAERPKGSFSTLEIQRTEQGDSAMYLCASSSQGNTGELFFGEGSRLTVL.